The 26 T cell receptor beta chains below come from one sample, sequenced in a study of T cells after posttransplantation cyclophosphamide. The data were produced by immunoSEQ multiplex PCR, yet TCRdb's version contains in-frame clones alone and is incomplete. In total the sample includes 9,500 to 15,000 clones, none of them seen once. The sample was PBMCs. The receptors were sampled from a woman aged 40 to 55 in good health, CMV-negative, and a related stem cell transplant donor.

By share of the sample, this clone is medium-sized. The chain recombines TRBV6-4 with TRBJ2-1; 9 bases agree with TRBD2. Losses at the gene ends were 3 bases for V and 3 bases for J; bases not matched to a gene: 3. The CDR3 runs to 15 residues. Germline CDR1 reads MRHNA; CDR2 reads SNTAGT. The CDR3 coding sequence is TGTGCCAGCAGTGATTCTAGCGGGGACTACAATGAGCAGTTCTTC. This sequence encodes CASSDSSGDYNEQFF.

Many counts were recorded for this clone. The V gene is TRBV4-2, the J gene TRBJ2-5; D is ambiguous. CDR3 size: 13 residues. From germline, CDR1 is LGHNA and CDR2 YNFKEQ. V was clipped by 1 base and J by 6 bases, with 9 bases between them. In DNA, the CDR3 is TGTGCCAGCAGCCAAGCTTCGGTTCAGACCCAGTACTTC. Its translation: CASSQASVQTQYF.

By sample fraction, this clone is medium-sized (0.01 to 0.1%). The J gene is TRBJ1-4, the V gene TRBV4-2, with D unclear. Germline V lookup: CDR1 LGHNA, CDR2 YNFKEQ. Trimming left V 1 base short and J 4 bases short, with 13 bases between. This CDR3 has 16 residues. The CDR3 loop reads CASSQAVGLGNEKLFF. The CDR3 DNA follows: TGTGCCAGCAGCCAAGCGGTCGGGTTAGGTAATGAAAAACTGTTTTTT.

This clone was counted many times. The chain has TRBV6-6 and TRBJ2-7; 10 nucleotides line up with TRBD2. The CDR3 consists of 15 residues. The germline CDR1 and CDR2 sequences are MNHNY and SVGAGI (reference sequence). V was pared by 4 bases and J by 2 bases, with 5 bases of the junction left unmatched. This CDR3 reads CASSFGLADTYEQYF. CDR3 DNA: TGTGCCAGCAGTTTTGGACTAGCGGACACCTACGAGCAGTACTTC.

This clone was counted at least ten times. The CDR3 nucleotides are TGTGCCAGCAGTTTGTCAGGGACAGAAAATGAAAAACTGTTTTTT. Its translation is CASSLSGTENEKLFF. The chain uses TRBV12-3 or TRBV12-4 and TRBJ1-4, with 7 nucleotides matching TRBD1. The V gene end was trimmed by 3 bases and the J gene end by 5 bases; junction bases not matched to a gene: 6. This CDR3 spans 15 amino acids.

By share, this clone counts as medium-sized. The V and J genes are TRBV18 and TRBJ2-1; 10 nucleotides line up with TRBD2. This CDR3 region has 13 residues. With V trimmed by 4 bases and J by 8 bases, 2 bases remained unmatched. The germline gives CDR1 KGHSH, CDR2 LQKENI. The CDR3 region is CASSQAGGDEQFF. The CDR3 nucleotides read TGTGCCAGCTCACAAGCGGGAGGGGATGAGCAGTTCTTC.

This clone was picked up many times. V usage is TRBV28 and J usage is TRBJ1-2; D not certain. The CDR3 runs to 13 residues. V was cut by 2 bases and J by 3 bases, with 7 bases left in between. CDR1 is MDHEN and CDR2 is SYDVKM in the germline V gene. CDR3 bases: TGTGCCAGCAGTTTAAAGGGTTACTATGGCTACACCTTC. Its protein is CASSLKGYYGYTF.

Within the sample, this clone is medium-sized. The rearrangement links TRBV27 to TRBJ2-3, with a tentative D call TRBD2 (5 bases). Germline V gives CDR1 MNHEY, CDR2 SMNVEV (reference sequence). The CDR3 is 14 amino acids. V was shortened by 6 bases and J by 5 bases, with 15 bases between the two germline ends. This CDR3 is CASSSPGIQDTQYF. As DNA, the CDR3 is TGTGCCAGCAGCTCCCCGGGGATTCAAGATACGCAGTATTTT.

This clone has ten or more counts. The chain employs TRBV5-1 and TRBJ2-5, with 9 bases identical to TRBD2. Looked up from germline, CDR1 is SGHRS and CDR2 is YFSETQ. Trimming removed 0 bases from V and 1 base from J; junction bases left unmatched: 4. The CDR3 is 16 amino acids. The DNA of the CDR3 is TGCGCCAGCAGCTTGGGGAGCGGGGGGATCCAAGAGACCCAGTACTTC. It translates to CASSLGSGGIQETQYF.

This clone occurred many times. The chain employs TRBV6-5 and TRBJ1-1, with D possibly matching TRBD1 (5 bases). V was pared by 2 bases and J by 4 bases, with 8 bases between. The CDR3 extends over 13 amino acids. Germline V CDR1 and CDR2: MNHEY, SVGAGI. The CDR3 coding sequence is TGTGCCAGCAGTTACACCGGGGGCACTGAAGCTTTCTTT. It yields the protein CASSYTGGTEAFF.

At least ten counts were recorded for this clone. The chain recombines TRBV6-2 or TRBV6-3 with TRBJ2-7; D might be TRBD2 (7 bases). V was clipped by 7 bases and J by 6 bases, with 16 bases between them. CDR3 length equals 13 residues. Per germline, CDR1 MNHEY and CDR2 SVGEGT. CDR3: CASTKGGQAEQYF. The CDR3 bases are TGTGCCAGCACGAAGGGGGGGCAGGCCGAGCAGTACTTC.

This clone occurred many times. The gene calls are TRBV2 and TRBJ2-1, with D maybe TRBD1 (5 bases). Trimming stripped 6 bases from V and 0 bases from J, with 9 bases between. The CDR3 is made up of 14 amino acids. Looked up from germline, CDR1 is SNHLY and CDR2 is FYNNEI. This CDR3 is CASRTGISYNEQFF. The CDR3 DNA sequence: TGTGCCAGCAGAACAGGAATCTCCTACAATGAGCAGTTCTTC.

This clone has at least ten counts. The rearrangement joins TRBV29-1 to TRBJ2-1; 10 bases agree with TRBD1. This CDR3 is built from 14 residues. Germline lookup yields CDR1 SQVTM and CDR2 ANQGSEA. V lost 7 bases to trimming and J lost 8 bases; unmatched junction nucleotides: 11. The CDR3 DNA follows: TGCAGCGGACAAAGGGACAGGGGATTCTATGAGCAGTTCTTC. This codes for CSGQRDRGFYEQFF.

The chain employs TRBV7-8 and TRBJ1-1; D unclear. Germline V lookup: CDR1 SGHVS, CDR2 FQNEAQ. V was clipped by 0 bases and J by 2 bases, with 7 bases between them. CDR3 length equals 14 residues. CDR3 DNA: TGTGCCAGCAGCTTAGCCCAGATTAACACTGAAGCTTTCTTT. This gives the protein CASSLAQINTEAFF. The full variable domain, completed using reference TRBV7-8 and TRBJ1-1, is GAGVSQSPRYKVAKRGQDVALRCDPISGHVSLFWYQQALGQGPEFLTYFQNEAQLDKSGLPSDRFFAERPEGSVSTLKIQRTQQEDSAVYLCASSLAQINTEAFFGQGTRLTVV.

Many counts were recorded for this clone. The V call is TRBV6-2 or TRBV6-3, the J call TRBJ2-1; 12 bases agree with TRBD2. Germline lookup yields CDR1 MNHEY and CDR2 SVGEGT. The CDR3 totals 14 residues. Losses at the gene ends were 6 bases for V and 7 bases for J; bases not matched to a gene: 4. CDR3 protein: CASRRGTSGNEQFF. The CDR3 DNA reads as TGTGCCAGCAGAAGAGGGACTAGCGGGAATGAGCAGTTCTTC.

This clone was counted at least ten times. The chain joins TRBV6-5 to TRBJ1-1; 7 nucleotides align to TRBD1. The CDR3 runs 13 residues. Germline trimming cut 4 bases from V and 5 bases from J; bases unmatched to any gene: 4. CDR1 MNHEY and CDR2 SVGAGI come from the germline V gene. CDR3 loop: CASSWRQGTEAFF. The CDR3 DNA reads as TGTGCCAGCAGTTGGCGACAGGGAACTGAAGCTTTCTTT.

The sample holds many counts of this clone. The chain recombines TRBV12-5 with TRBJ2-7, with D perhaps being TRBD1 or TRBD2 (7 bases each). CDR1 LGHNT and CDR2 FRNRAP come from the germline V gene. The CDR3 covers 15 residues. V was pared by 6 bases and J by 5 bases, with 20 bases between. CDR3 loop: CASGSWGGGRNEQYF. The CDR3 coding sequence is TGTGCTAGTGGATCCTGGGGAGGGGGCCGGAACGAGCAGTACTTC.

This clone was seen at least ten times. The CDR3 loop reads CAWTSLGGRVVAFF. The CDR3 region has the DNA TGTGCCTGGACCTCACTGGGTGGTAGGGTTGTAGCTTTCTTT. The rearrangement joins TRBV30 to TRBJ1-1, with D hard to call. The V gene's germline CDR1 is GTSNPN and CDR2 SVGIG (reference sequence). Trimming stripped 4 bases from V and 10 bases from J, with 22 bases between. The CDR3 extends over 14 amino acids.

This clone was counted at least ten times. V gene TRBV5-1 combines with J gene TRBJ1-1; 8 nucleotides match TRBD1. After removal of 5 bases from V and 6 bases from J, the junction contained 15 bases not matched to a gene. Germline V gene lookup returns CDR1 SGHRS and CDR2 YFSETQ. This CDR3 comprises 16 residues. This CDR3 reads CASRPGTGFVYSEAFF. DNA for the CDR3: TGCGCCAGCAGGCCAGGGACAGGTTTTGTCTACTCTGAAGCTTTCTTT.

This clone was observed at least ten times. The chain uses TRBV9 and TRBJ2-7; 7 positions agree with TRBD2. The CDR3 is 13 residues long. Germline lookup yields CDR1 SGDLS and CDR2 YYNGEE. J gave up 6 bases and V 3 bases, and 6 bases lay outside the gene matches. As DNA, the CDR3 is TGTGCCAGCAGCGCTGGGCCGGGGGGCGAGCAGTACTTC. As protein: CASSAGPGGEQYF. The whole variable domain, filled in from reference TRBV9 and TRBJ2-7, reads DSGVTQTPKHLITATGQRVTLRCSPRSGDLSVYWYQQSLDQGLQFLIQYYNGEERAKGNILERFSAQQFPDLHSELNLSSLELGDSALYFCASSAGPGGEQYFGPGTRLTVT.

This clone was observed at least ten times. The CDR3 DNA reads as TGTGCCAGCAGTGGTTCGGGACAAGGCAGCAACTATGGCTACACCTTC. This encodes CASSGSGQGSNYGYTF. The genes are TRBV6-6 and TRBJ1-2; tentatively, D is TRBD1 (6 bases). The germline gives CDR1 MNHNY, CDR2 SVGAGI (reference sequence). V gave up 5 bases and J gave up 2 bases, with 18 bases separating them. There are 16 residues in the CDR3.

This clone was recorded at least ten times. The chain joins TRBV5-1 to TRBJ2-1; D is possibly TRBD1 (5 bases). Trimming took off 4 bases at V and 9 bases at J, with 17 bases between the two ends. This CDR3 has 14 amino acids. The germline V gene encodes CDR1 SGHRS and CDR2 YFSETQ. The CDR3: CASSPQTGRGEQFF. The CDR3 coding sequence is TGCGCCAGCAGCCCCCAGACCGGAAGGGGTGAGCAGTTCTTC.

This clone was seen at least ten times. The chain employs TRBV4-2 and TRBJ1-2; D might be TRBD1 (5 bases). Trimming took 1 base from V and 4 from J, leaving 22 bases between them. Germline CDR1 and CDR2: LGHNA and YNFKEQ. The CDR3 is 18 amino acids. The CDR3 region has the DNA TGTGCCAGCAGCCAAGGTTTCACAGGTGGGAGTGAGGGCTATGGCTACACCTTC. Protein: CASSQGFTGGSEGYGYTF.

This clone was found many times. The rearrangement links TRBV7-3 to TRBJ2-5, with D perhaps matching TRBD2 (5 bases). Germline assignment: CDR1 SGHTA and CDR2 FQGTGA. CDR3 length: 14 amino acids. V gave up 2 bases and J gave up 2 bases, with 9 bases separating them. The CDR3 protein is CASSLGSGQETQYF. Here the CDR3 DNA reads TGTGCCAGCAGCTTAGGCAGCGGTCAAGAGACCCAGTACTTC. Using reference TRBV7-3 and TRBJ2-5 for the parts outside the CDR3, the full variable domain is GAGVSQTPSNKVTEKGKYVELRCDPISGHTALYWYRQSLGQGPEFLIYFQGTGAADDSGLPNDRFFAVRPEGSVSTLKIQRTERGDSAVYLCASSLGSGQETQYFGPGTRLLVL.

The sample holds many counts of this clone. CDR3 in DNA: TGTGCCAGTAGTATCCGACAGGGGGGACTAAACTATGGCTACACCTTC. Its translation: CASSIRQGGLNYGYTF. This rearrangement joins TRBV19 to TRBJ1-2; TRBD1 aligns across 9 bases. Germline V CDR1 and CDR2: LNHDA, SQIVND (reference sequence). V shed 3 bases and J 2 bases; nucleotides not matched to a gene: 7. The CDR3 has 16 amino acids.

The sample holds many counts of this clone. V and J are TRBV7-9 and TRBJ2-5; 7 bases match TRBD2. V was pared by 5 bases and J by 5 bases, with 8 bases of the junction left unmatched. The CDR3 is 14 amino acids. Germline-derived CDR1 and CDR2 are SEHNR and FQNEAQ (reference sequence). In nucleotides, the CDR3 is TGTGCCAGCAGCGCGAGCGGGGCTGATGAGACCCAGTACTTC. This codes for CASSASGADETQYF.